This T cell receptor beta chain was captured by sequencing in a study of human T cells and chemical hapten exposure. The library put unique molecular identifiers onto individual cDNA molecules. TCRdb re-called the RACE reads through MiXCR, storing one row per CDR3 protein. The sample consists of 340,000 or so distinct CDR3 sequences, 6% to 8.5% of them appearing once. Regarding time point: patch test 1, 2 weeks after DPC sensitization. Treatment of the sample: therapeutic diphenylcyclopropenone sensitization with weekly scalp DPC. From whole blood left unfractionated, total RNA was extracted. The specimen comprised whole blood, sampled in connection with sensitization to the hapten diphenylcyclopropenone (DPC). The TCR was taken from a woman between 18 and 29 years old with alopecia areata. Some clones in this sample may be carry-over from other donors' samples.

The CDR3 sequence is CASTPDRVGTEAFF. The CDR3 DNA is TGTGCCAGCACCCCGGACAGGGTGGGCACTGAAGCTTTCTTT. The chain couples TRBV6-2 or TRBV6-3 to TRBJ1-1, with 8 positions matching TRBD1. After removal of 7 bases from V and 4 bases from J, the junction contained 8 bases not matched to a gene. The CDR3 totals 14 residues. The germline CDR1 and CDR2 sequences are MNHEY and SVGEGT.